This passage covers 9 T cell receptor beta chains from one sample sequenced in a study of T cell changes during pregnancy in multiple sclerosis. Generated by immunoSEQ multiplex PCR, the TCRdb table keeps only in-frame clones and is missing some. Here the sample spans about 72,000 clones, roughly nine tenths being singletons. The sample consisted of peripheral blood, taken in the third trimester of pregnancy. The receptors here all came from a female donor in good health, enrolled as a control in a pregnancy study.

The chain recombines TRBV19 with TRBJ2-5; D is possibly TRBD2 (6 bases). The V gene lost 3 bases and the J gene lost 5 bases, with 19 bases spanning the gap. The CDR3 is 16 amino acids. Per germline, CDR1 LNHDA and CDR2 SQIVND (reference sequence). For the CDR3, the DNA is TGTGCCAGTAGTATTGACCTTCTAGCGTCGCAGGAGACCCAGTACTTC. Protein sequence: CASSIDLLASQETQYF. Using reference TRBV19 and TRBJ2-5 for the parts outside the CDR3, the full variable domain is DGGITQSPKYLFRKEGQNVTLSCEQNLNHDAMYWYRQDPGQGLRLIYYSQIVNDFQKGDIAEGYSVSREKKESFPLTVTSAQKNPTAFYLCASSIDLLASQETQYFGPGTRLLVL.

The chain links TRBV19 to TRBJ2-3; 10 positions agree with TRBD1. The CDR3 length is 18 residues. Germline V gives CDR1 LNHDA, CDR2 SQIVND (reference sequence). Trimming removed 4 bases from V and 2 bases from J; junction bases left unmatched: 12. CDR3 DNA sequence: TGTGCCAGTAGTACTGACCTCTGGGACAGGGGTTACACAGATACGCAGTATTTT. This codes for CASSTDLWDRGYTDTQYF. Together with reference TRBV19 and TRBJ2-3, the CDR3 gives the full variable domain: DGGITQSPKYLFRKEGQNVTLSCEQNLNHDAMYWYRQDPGQGLRLIYYSQIVNDFQKGDIAEGYSVSREKKESFPLTVTSAQKNPTAFYLCASSTDLWDRGYTDTQYFGPGTRLTVL.

The count of this clone is one. V and J are TRBV25-1 and TRBJ2-3; TRBD2 matches 12 bases. Germline CDR1 MGHDK, CDR2 SYGVNS. V was clipped by 8 bases and J by 2 bases; unmatched bases: 2. There are 14 residues in the CDR3. This CDR3 is CASLAGGITDTQYF. As DNA, the CDR3 is TGTGCCAGCCTAGCGGGAGGGATCACAGATACGCAGTATTTT.

The CDR3 loop reads CASSIFGQQNTGELFF. The CDR3 DNA reads as TGTGCCAGTAGTATCTTTGGACAGCAAAACACCGGGGAGCTGTTTTTT. This chain joins TRBV19 and TRBJ2-2; tentatively, D is TRBD1 (6 bases). The V gene's germline CDR1 is LNHDA and CDR2 SQIVND (reference sequence). The CDR3 runs to 16 residues. V shed 3 bases and J shed 2 bases, with 13 bases lying between them.

This chain links TRBV2 with TRBJ2-3; 9 bases match TRBD2. The germline CDR1 and CDR2 sequences are SNHLY and FYNNEI. The CDR3 sequence is 16 residues long. After removal of 5 bases from V and 3 bases from J, the junction contained 9 bases not matched to a gene. The CDR3 loop reads CASSKEGLARTDTQYF. The DNA for the CDR3 is TGTGCCAGCAGTAAAGAGGGACTAGCACGGACAGATACGCAGTATTTT.

The genes are TRBV6-5 and TRBJ2-1, with D possibly matching TRBD2 (8 bases). V lost 8 bases, J lost 6 bases, and 20 bases lay in between. The CDR3 length is 15 residues. Germline V lookup: CDR1 MNHEY, CDR2 SVGAGI. This CDR3 is CASSPGRGRGNEQFF. CDR3 in DNA: TGTGCCAGCTCCCCCGGGAGGGGGCGGGGCAATGAGCAGTTCTTC.

The gene calls are TRBV19 and TRBJ2-7; D is perhaps TRBD1 (6 bases). Germline loops: CDR1 LNHDA, CDR2 SQIVND (reference sequence). The CDR3 runs to 14 residues. V was shortened by 6 bases and J by 0 bases, with 12 bases between the two germline ends. The CDR3 nucleotides are TGTGCCAGTAGCGGACAGCCATTCTCCTACGAGCAGTACTTC. Amino acid sequence: CASSGQPFSYEQYF.

The V call is TRBV7-9, the J call TRBJ1-1, with no clear D. Germline V lookup: CDR1 SEHNR, CDR2 FQNEAQ (reference sequence). The CDR3 extends over 14 amino acids. The ends were cut back, 2 bases at V and 4 bases at J, with 11 bases in the middle. CDR3 DNA sequence: TGTGCCAGCAGCTTAAATAGCCTGGGCACTGAAGCTTTCTTT. It is translated as CASSLNSLGTEAFF.

This clone was found a few times. The chain employs TRBV21-1 and TRBJ1-1. TRBV21-1 is labeled a pseudogene. The CDR3 loop spans 15 amino acids. CDR3 coding DNA: TGTGCCAGCGGAATTTGGGCAGGGCAGGATCGGGGGGCTTTCTTT. This sequence encodes CASGIWAGQDRGAFF.